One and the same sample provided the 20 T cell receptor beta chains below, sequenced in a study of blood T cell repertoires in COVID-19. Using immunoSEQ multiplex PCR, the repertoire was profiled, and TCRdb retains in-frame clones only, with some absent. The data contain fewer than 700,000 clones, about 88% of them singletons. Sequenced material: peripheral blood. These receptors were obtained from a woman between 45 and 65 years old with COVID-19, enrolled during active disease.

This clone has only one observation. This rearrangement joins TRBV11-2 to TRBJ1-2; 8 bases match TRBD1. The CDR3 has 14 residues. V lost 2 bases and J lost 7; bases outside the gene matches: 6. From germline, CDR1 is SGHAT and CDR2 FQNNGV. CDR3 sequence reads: CASSLSEQGGGYTF. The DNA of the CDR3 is TGTGCCAGCAGCTTAAGTGAACAGGGGGGTGGCTACACCTTC.

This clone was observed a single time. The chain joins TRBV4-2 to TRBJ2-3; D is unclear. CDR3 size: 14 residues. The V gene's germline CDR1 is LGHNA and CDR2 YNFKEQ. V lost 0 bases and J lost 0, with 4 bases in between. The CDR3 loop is CASSQELSTDTQYF. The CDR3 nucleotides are TGTGCCAGCAGCCAAGAATTAAGCACAGATACGCAGTATTTT.

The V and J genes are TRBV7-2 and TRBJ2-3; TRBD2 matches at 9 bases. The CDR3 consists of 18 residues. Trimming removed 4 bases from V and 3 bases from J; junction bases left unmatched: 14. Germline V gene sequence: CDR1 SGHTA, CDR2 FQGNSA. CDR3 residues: CASSSSPLRGGPTDTQYF. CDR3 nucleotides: TGTGCCAGCAGCTCTAGCCCCTTGCGGGGGGGCCCTACAGATACGCAGTATTTT.

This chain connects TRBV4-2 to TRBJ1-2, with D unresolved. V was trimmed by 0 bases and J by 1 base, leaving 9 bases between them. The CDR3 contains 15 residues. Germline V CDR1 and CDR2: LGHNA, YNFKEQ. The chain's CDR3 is CASSQDSRGNYGYTF. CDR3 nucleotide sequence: TGTGCCAGCAGCCAAGATAGTCGGGGTAACTATGGCTACACCTTC.

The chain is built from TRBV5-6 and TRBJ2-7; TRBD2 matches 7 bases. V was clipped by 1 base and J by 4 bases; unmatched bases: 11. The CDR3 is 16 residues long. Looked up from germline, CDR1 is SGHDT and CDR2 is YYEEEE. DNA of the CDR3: TGTGCCAGCAGCTTGCGCTCGTGGAGGGAGGGTTACGAGCAGTACTTC. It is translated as CASSLRSWREGYEQYF.

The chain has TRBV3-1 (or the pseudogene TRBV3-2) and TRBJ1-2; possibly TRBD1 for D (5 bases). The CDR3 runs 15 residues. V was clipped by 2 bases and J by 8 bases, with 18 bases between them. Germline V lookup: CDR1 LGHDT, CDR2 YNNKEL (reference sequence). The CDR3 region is CASSQSQGISGGYTF. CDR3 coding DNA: TGTGCCAGCAGCCAAAGTCAGGGAATCTCAGGAGGCTACACCTTC.

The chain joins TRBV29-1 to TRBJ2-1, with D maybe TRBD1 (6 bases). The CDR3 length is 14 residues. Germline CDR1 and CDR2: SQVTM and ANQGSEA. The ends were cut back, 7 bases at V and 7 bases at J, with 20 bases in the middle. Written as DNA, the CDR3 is TGCAGCGCCGTACCTACTACAGGGAAGAATGAGCAGTTCTTC. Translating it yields CSAVPTTGKNEQFF.

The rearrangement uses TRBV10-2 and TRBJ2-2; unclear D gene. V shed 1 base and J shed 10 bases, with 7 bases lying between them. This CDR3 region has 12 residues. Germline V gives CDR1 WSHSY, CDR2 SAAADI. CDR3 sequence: CASSEWASELFF. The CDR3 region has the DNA TGCGCCAGCAGTGAGTGGGCTTCGGAGCTGTTTTTT.

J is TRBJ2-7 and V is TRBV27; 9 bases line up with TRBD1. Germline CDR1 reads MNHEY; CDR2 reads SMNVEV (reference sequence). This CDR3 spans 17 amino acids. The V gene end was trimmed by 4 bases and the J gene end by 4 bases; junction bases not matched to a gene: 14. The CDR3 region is CASSSPSIPGQGYEQYF. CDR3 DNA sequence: TGTGCCAGCAGTTCGCCTTCCATACCGGGACAGGGATACGAGCAGTACTTC.

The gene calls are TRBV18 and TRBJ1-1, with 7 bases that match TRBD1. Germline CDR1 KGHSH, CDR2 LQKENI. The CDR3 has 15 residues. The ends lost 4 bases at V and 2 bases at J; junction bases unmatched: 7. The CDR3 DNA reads TGTGCCAGCTCACGTGCATGGGACAGCAACACTGAAGCTTTCTTT. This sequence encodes CASSRAWDSNTEAFF. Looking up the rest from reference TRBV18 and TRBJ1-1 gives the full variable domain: NAGVMQNPRHLVRRRGQEARLRCSPMKGHSHVYWYRQLPEEGLKFMVYLQKENIIDESGMPKERFSAEFPKEGPSILRIQQVVRGDSAAYFCASSRAWDSNTEAFFGQGTRLTVV.

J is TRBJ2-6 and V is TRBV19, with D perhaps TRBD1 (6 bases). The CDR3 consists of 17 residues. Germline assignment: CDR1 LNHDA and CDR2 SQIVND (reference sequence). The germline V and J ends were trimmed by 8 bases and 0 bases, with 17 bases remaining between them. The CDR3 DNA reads TGTGCCAGTTGCACCGACAGGCGATACTCTGGGGCCAACGTCCTGACTTTC. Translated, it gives CASCTDRRYSGANVLTF.

For the CDR3, the DNA is TGTGCCAGCAGCGCTGGACAGGGGGTAGTTCTGAACACTGAAGCTTTCTTT. Translating gives CASSAGQGVVLNTEAFF. The chain joins TRBV9 to TRBJ1-1; 10 bases match TRBD1. Looked up from germline, CDR1 is SGDLS and CDR2 is YYNGEE. There are 17 residues in the CDR3. The V gene end was trimmed by 3 bases and the J gene end by 0 bases; junction bases not matched to a gene: 8.

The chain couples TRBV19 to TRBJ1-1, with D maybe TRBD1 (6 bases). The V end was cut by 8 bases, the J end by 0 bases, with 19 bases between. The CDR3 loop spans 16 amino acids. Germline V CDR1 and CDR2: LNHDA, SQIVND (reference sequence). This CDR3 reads CASSDGYGQMNTEAFF. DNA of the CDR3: TGTGCCAGTTCAGATGGGTATGGACAGATGAACACTGAAGCTTTCTTT.

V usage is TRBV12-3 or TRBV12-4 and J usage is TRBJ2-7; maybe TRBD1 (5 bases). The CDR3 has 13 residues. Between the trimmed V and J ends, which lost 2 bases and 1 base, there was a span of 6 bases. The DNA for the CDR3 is TGTGCCAGCAGTTTACACAGGTCCTACGAGCAGTACTTC. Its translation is CASSLHRSYEQYF.

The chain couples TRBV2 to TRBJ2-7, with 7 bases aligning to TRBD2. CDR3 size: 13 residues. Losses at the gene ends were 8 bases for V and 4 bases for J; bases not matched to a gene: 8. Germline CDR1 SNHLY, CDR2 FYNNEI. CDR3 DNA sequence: TGTGCCAGCCGGGGGGTTGGAGGATACGAGCAGTACTTC. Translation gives CASRGVGGYEQYF.

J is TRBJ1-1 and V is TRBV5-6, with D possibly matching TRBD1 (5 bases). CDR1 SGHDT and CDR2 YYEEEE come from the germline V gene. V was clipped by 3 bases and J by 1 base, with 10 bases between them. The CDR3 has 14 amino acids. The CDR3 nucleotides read TGTGCCAGCAGCTCGATGGACAAGAACACTGAAGCTTTCTTT. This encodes CASSSMDKNTEAFF.

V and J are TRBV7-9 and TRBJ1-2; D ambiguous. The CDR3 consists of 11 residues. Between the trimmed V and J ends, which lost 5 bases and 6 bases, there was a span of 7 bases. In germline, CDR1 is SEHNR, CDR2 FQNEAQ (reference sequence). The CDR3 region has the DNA TGTGCCAGCAGCCCTGTCCATGGCTACACCTTC. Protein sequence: CASSPVHGYTF.

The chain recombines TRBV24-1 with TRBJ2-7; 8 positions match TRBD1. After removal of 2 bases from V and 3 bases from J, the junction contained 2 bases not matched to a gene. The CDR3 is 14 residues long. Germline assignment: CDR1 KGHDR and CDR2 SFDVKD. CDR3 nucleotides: TGTGCCACCAGTGATTCTGGGACAGGCTACGAGCAGTACTTC. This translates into CATSDSGTGYEQYF.

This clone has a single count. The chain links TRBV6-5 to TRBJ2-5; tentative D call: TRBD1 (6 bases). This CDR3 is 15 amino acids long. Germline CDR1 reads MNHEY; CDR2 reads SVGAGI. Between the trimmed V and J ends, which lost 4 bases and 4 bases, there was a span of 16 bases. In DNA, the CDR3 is TGTGCCAGCAGTTTCTCAGGGGATGCGCGAGAGACCCAGTACTTC. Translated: CASSFSGDARETQYF.

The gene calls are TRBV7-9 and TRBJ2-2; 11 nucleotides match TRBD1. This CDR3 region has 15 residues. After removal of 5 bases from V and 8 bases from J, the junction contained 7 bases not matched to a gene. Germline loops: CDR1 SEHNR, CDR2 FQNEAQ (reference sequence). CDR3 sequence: CASSPGQGASGELFF. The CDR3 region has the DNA TGTGCCAGCAGCCCCGGACAGGGGGCTTCGGGGGAGCTGTTTTTT.